This T cell receptor (beta chain) was obtained from a study of cytomegalovirus exposure and HLA in healthy donors. General study results and limits: Immune exposure information available was restricted to CMV serostatus. Reportedly, TCR beta sequences accurately predicted HLA-A and HLA-B alleles in most subjects.

Points on this clone: Its antigen is not identified.

Trimming removed 6 bases from V and 0 bases from J, with 12 bases in between. Germline CDR1 is SNHLY and CDR2 is FYNNEI. This CDR3 region has 14 residues. The PCR employed 60 Vbeta primers together with 13 Jbeta primers. Profiled with immunoSEQ multiplex PCR; TCRdb holds only in-frame clones, not every one. Of 200,000 to 250,000 clones detected, roughly 91% appear once; the ten largest clones hold about 1%. At collection, donors were nominally healthy, but unrecorded immune exposures were probable. This chain links TRBV2 with TRBJ2-7; D gene uncertain. Specimen: PBMCs. The clonotype originates from a woman under 30 in good health and CMV-seronegative. This chain's CDR3 is CASSVSSSSYEQYF. CDR3 bases: TGTGCCAGCAGCGTTTCAAGTAGCTCCTACGAGCAGTACTTC.